This T cell receptor (beta chain) was captured in a study of T cells expressing NK-cell markers. Study-level background: In sorted CD3+CD56+NKG2C+, CD3+CD56+NKG2C- and CD3+CD56-NKG2C+ T cells, TCR beta repertoires were obtained.

Study-wide findings and caveats: Expanded NKG2C+ T cell clones were not confirmed as HCMV-specific. Of the CD8+ T cells in a handful of donors, 1.0-7.0% belonged to dominant NKG2C+ clonotypes.

On this clonotype itself: Its matching antigen is unknown.

The TCR beta cDNA came from 5'RACE template switching with UMIs. TCRdb reprocessed the 5' RACE reads, with one entry per CDR3 protein and no DNA. This repertoire includes about 150,000 distinct CDR3 sequences. The CDR3 loop spans 15 amino acids. Germline V gene data show CDR1 as PRHDT and CDR2 as FYEKMQ (reference sequence). Source material: blood T cells: a sorted CD56 or NKG2C T cell subset, CD4+ or CD8+ T cells, or bulk PBMC T cells (not recorded which). This TCR derives from a woman in her fifties or sixties in good health. The chain recombines TRBV13 with TRBJ1-1. CDR3 in amino acids: CASSLFTGRETEAFF.